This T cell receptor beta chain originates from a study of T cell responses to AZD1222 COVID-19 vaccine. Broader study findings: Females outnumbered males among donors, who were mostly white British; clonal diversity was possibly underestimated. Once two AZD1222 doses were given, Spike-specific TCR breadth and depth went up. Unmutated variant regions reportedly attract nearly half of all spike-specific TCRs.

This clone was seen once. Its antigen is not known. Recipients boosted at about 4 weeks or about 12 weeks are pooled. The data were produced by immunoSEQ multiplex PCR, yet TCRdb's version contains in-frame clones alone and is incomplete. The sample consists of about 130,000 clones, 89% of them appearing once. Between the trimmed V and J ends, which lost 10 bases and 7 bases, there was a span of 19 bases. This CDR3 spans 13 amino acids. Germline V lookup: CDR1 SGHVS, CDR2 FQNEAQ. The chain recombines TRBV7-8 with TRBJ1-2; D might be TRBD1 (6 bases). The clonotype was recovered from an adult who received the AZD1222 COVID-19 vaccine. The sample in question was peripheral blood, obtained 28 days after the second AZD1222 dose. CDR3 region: CATTGDQGSGYTF. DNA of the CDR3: TGTGCCACCACCGGCGATCAGGGGTCTGGCTACACCTTC.